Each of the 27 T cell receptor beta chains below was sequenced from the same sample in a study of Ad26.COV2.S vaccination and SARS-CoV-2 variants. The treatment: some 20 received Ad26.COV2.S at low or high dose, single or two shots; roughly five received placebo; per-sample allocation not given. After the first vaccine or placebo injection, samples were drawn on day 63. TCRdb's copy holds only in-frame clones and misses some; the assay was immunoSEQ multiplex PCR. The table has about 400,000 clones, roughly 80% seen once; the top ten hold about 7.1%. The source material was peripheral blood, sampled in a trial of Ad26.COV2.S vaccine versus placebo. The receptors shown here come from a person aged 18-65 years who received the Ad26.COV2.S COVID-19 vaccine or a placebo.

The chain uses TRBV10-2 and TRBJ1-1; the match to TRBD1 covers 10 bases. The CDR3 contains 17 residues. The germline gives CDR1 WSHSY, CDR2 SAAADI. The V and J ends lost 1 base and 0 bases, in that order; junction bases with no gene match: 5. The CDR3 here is CASSEFDRGRMNTEAFF. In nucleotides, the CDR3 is TGCGCCAGCAGTGAGTTCGACAGGGGGCGAATGAACACTGAAGCTTTCTTT.

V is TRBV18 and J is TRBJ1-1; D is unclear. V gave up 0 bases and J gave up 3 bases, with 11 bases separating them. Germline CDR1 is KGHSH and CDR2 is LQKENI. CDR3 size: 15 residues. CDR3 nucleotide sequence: TGTGCCAGCTCACCACCGGCAAGGGTAGACACTGAAGCTTTCTTT. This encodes CASSPPARVDTEAFF. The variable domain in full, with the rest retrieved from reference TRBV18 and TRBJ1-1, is NAGVMQNPRHLVRRRGQEARLRCSPMKGHSHVYWYRQLPEEGLKFMVYLQKENIIDESGMPKERFSAEFPKEGPSILRIQQVVRGDSAAYFCASSPPARVDTEAFFGQGTRLTVV.

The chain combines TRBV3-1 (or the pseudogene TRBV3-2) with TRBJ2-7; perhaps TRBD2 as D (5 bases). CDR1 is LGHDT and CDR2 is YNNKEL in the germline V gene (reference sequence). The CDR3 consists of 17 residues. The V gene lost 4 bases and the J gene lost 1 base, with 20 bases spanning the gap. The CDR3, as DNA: TGTGCCAGCAGCCCCAAGATCGGGAAGGGATCGTCCTACGAGCAGTACTTC. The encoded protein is CASSPKIGKGSSYEQYF.

The CDR3 loop is CATSRGRFGGKDEQYF. DNA for the CDR3: TGTGCCACCAGCAGAGGGCGTTTCGGGGGGAAAGACGAGCAGTACTTC. The V call is TRBV15, the J call TRBJ2-7; 7 nucleotides match TRBD2. V gave up 1 base and J gave up 5 bases; unmatched junction bases: 11. The CDR3 totals 16 residues. The germline CDR1 and CDR2 sequences are LNHNV and YYDKDF (reference sequence).

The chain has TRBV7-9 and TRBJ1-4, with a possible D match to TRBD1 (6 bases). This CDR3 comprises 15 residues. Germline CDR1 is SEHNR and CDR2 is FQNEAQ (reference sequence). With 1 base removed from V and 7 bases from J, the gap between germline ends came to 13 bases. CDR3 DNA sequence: TGTGCCAGCAGCTTAGGCAGGGGCTTTGCTGAAAAACTGTTTTTT. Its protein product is CASSLGRGFAEKLFF.

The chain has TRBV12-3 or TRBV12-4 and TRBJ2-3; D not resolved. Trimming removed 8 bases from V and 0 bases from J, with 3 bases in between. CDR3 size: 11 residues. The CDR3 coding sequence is TGTGCCAGCGCAAGCACAGATACGCAGTATTTT. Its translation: CASASTDTQYF.

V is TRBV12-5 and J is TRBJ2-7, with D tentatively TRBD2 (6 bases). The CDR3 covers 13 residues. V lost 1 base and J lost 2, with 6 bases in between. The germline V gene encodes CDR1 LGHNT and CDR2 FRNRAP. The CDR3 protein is CASGLGLAYEQYF. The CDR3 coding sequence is TGTGCTAGTGGTTTGGGACTAGCCTACGAGCAGTACTTC.

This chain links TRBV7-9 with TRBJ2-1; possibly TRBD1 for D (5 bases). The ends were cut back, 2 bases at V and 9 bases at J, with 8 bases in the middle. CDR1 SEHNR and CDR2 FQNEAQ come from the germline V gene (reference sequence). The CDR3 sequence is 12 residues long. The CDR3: CASSLSGSEQFF. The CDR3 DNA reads TGTGCCAGCAGCTTATCAGGGTCTGAGCAGTTCTTC.

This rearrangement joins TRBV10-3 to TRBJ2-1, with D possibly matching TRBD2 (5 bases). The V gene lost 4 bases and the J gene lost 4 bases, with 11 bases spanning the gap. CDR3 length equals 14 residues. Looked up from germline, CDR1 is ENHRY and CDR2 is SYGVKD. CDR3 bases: TGTGCCATCAGTGCCAGCGGAAGTTACAATGAGCAGTTCTTC. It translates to CAISASGSYNEQFF.

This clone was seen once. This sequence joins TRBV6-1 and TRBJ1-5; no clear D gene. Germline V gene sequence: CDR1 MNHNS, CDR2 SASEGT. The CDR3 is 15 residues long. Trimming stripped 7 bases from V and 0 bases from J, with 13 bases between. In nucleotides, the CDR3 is TGTGCCAGCACGGGAGGAGACTATAGCAATCAGCCCCAGCATTTT. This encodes CASTGGDYSNQPQHF.

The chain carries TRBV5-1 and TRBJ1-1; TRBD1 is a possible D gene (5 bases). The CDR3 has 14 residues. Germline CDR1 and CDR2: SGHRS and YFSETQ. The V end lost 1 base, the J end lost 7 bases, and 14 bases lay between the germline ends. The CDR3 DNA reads TGCGCCAGCAGCTTGTTCAGGGTATCGGGTGAAGCTTTCTTT. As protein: CASSLFRVSGEAFF.

The DNA for the CDR3 is TGTGCCAGCAGACGTACTAGCGGGGTTGGGACCCAGTACTTC. It translates to CASRRTSGVGTQYF. The chain joins TRBV6-5 to TRBJ2-5, with TRBD2 identical over 10 bases. V shed 6 bases, J shed 7 bases, and the junction held 8 bases outside the gene matches. The CDR3 extends over 14 amino acids. Germline V gene sequence: CDR1 MNHEY, CDR2 SVGAGI.

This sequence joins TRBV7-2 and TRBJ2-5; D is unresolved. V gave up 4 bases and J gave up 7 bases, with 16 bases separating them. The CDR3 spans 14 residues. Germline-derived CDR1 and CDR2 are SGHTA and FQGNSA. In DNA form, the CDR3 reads TGTGCCAGCAGCTCAACAGCTGGCCCGGGGACCCAGTACTTC. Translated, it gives CASSSTAGPGTQYF.

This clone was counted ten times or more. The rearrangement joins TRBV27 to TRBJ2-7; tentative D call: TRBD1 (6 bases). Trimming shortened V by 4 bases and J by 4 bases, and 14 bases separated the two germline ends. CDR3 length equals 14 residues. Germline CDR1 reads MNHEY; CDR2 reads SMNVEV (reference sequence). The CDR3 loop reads CASSSTGVGYEQYF. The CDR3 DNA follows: TGTGCCAGCAGTTCGACAGGCGTCGGATACGAGCAGTACTTC.

This CDR3 is CAWSRSDNQPQHF. In DNA form, the CDR3 reads TGTGCCTGGAGTAGGTCAGACAATCAGCCCCAGCATTTT. The chain has TRBV30 and TRBJ1-5, with D unclear. This CDR3 region has 13 residues. Trimming took off 2 bases at V and 3 bases at J, with 8 bases between the two ends. Germline-derived CDR1 and CDR2 are GTSNPN and SVGIG (reference sequence).

The chain's CDR3 is CASSQGGVAGVLEQFF. The DNA for the CDR3 is TGTGCCAGCAGCCAAGGGGGGGTAGCGGGAGTATTGGAGCAGTTCTTC. The rearrangement links TRBV14 to TRBJ2-1; 9 bases agree with TRBD2. With V trimmed by 1 base and J by 10 bases, 11 bases remained unmatched. CDR1 and CDR2 from the germline V gene are SGHDN and FVKESK. CDR3 size: 16 residues.

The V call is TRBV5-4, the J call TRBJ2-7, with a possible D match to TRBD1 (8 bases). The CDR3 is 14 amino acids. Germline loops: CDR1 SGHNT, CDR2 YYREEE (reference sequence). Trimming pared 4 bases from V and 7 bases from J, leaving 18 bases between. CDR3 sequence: CASSVGRGRGEQYF. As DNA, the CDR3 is TGTGCCAGCAGCGTAGGCAGGGGGCGGGGGGAGCAGTACTTC. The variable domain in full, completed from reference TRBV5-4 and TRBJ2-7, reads ETGVTQSPTHLIKTRGQQVTLRCSSQSGHNTVSWYQQALGQGPQFIFQYYREEENGRGNFPPRFSGLQFPNYSSELNVNALELDDSALYLCASSVGRGRGEQYFGPGTRLTVT.

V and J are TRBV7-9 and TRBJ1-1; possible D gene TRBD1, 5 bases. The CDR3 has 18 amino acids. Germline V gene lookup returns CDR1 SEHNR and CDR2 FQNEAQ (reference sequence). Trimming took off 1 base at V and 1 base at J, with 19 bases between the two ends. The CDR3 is CASSLGLAIWGPNTEAFF. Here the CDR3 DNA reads TGTGCCAGCAGCTTAGGGTTGGCAATTTGGGGCCCGAACACTGAAGCTTTCTTT.

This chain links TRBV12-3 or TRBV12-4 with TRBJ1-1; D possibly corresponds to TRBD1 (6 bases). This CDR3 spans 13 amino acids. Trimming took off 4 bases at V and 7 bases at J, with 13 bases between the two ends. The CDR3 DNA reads TGTGCCAGCAGTTATCTGGGGGCGAATGAAGCTTTCTTT. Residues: CASSYLGANEAFF.

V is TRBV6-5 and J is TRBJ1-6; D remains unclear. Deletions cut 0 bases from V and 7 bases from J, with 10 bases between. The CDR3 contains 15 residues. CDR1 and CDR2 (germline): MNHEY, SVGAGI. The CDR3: CASSYSAQGNSPLHF. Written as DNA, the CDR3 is TGTGCCAGCAGTTACTCCGCCCAAGGAAATTCACCCCTCCACTTT.

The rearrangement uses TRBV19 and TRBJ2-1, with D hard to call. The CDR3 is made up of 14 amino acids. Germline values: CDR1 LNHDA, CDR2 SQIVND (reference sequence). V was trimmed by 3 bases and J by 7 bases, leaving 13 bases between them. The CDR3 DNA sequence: TGTGCCAGTAGTATGGTAGCAGGCGCGAATGAGCAGTTCTTC. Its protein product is CASSMVAGANEQFF.

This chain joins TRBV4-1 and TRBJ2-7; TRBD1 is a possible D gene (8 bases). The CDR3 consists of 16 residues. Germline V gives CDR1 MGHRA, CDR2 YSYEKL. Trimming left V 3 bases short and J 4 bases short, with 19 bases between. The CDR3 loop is CASSHSGGTGLYEQYF. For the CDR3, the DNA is TGCGCCAGCAGCCATTCCGGGGGGACAGGACTTTACGAGCAGTACTTC.

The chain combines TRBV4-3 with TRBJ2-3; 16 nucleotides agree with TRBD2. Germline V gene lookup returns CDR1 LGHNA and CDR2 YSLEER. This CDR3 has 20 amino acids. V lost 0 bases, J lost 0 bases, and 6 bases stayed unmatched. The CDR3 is CASSQDRGLAGGRSTDTQYF. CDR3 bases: TGCGCCAGCAGCCAAGATAGGGGACTAGCGGGGGGGCGGAGCACAGATACGCAGTATTTT.

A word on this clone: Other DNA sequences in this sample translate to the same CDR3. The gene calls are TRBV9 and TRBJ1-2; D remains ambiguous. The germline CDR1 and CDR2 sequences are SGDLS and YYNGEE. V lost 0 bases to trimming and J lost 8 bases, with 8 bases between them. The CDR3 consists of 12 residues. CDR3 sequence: CASSVVGSGYTF. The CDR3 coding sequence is TGTGCCAGCAGCGTAGTCGGCAGCGGCTACACCTTC.

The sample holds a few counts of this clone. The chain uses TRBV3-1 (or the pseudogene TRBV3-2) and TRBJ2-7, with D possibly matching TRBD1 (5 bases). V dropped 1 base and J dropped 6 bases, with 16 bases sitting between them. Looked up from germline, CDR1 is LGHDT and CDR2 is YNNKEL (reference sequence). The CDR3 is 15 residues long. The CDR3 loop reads CASSQGGQGRGEQYF. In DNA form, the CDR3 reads TGTGCCAGCAGCCAAGGTGGTCAGGGTCGAGGCGAGCAGTACTTC.

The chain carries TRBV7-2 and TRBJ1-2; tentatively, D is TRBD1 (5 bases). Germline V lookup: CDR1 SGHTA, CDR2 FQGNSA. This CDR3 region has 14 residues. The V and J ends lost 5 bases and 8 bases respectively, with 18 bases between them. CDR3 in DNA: TGTGCCAGCAGCCGTTTGGACGTCAGGGAAGGCTACACCTTC. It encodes CASSRLDVREGYTF.

The CDR3 sequence is CASGAAESTEAFF. Here the CDR3 DNA reads TGTGCCAGCGGCGCGGCGGAATCCACTGAAGCTTTCTTT. The rearrangement uses TRBV2 and TRBJ1-1; the D is unclear. CDR3 length equals 13 residues. CDR1 and CDR2 (germline): SNHLY, FYNNEI. Trimming took off 8 bases at V and 4 bases at J, with 14 bases between the two ends.